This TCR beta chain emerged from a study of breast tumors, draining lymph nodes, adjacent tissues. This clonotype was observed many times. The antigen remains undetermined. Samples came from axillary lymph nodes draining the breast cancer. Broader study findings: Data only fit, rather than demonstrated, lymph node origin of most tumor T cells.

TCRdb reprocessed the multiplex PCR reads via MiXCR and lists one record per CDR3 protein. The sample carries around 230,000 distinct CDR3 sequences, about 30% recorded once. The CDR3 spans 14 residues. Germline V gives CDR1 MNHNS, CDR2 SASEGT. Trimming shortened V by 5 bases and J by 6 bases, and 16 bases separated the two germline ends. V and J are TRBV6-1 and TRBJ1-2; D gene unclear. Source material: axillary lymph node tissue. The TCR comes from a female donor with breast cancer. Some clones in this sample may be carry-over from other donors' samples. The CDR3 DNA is TGTGCCAGCAGTCCAAGAGGCCCGGCTGATGGCTACACCTTC. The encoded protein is CASSPRGPADGYTF.